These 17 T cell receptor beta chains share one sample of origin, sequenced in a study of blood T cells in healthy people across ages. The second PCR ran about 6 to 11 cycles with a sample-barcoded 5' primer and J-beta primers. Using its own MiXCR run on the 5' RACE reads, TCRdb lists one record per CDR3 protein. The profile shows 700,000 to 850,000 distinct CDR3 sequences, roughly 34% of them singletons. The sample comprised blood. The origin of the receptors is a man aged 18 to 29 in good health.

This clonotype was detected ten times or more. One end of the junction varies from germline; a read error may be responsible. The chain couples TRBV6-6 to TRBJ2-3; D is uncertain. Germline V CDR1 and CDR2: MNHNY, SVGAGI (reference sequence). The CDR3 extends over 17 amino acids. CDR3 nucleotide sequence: TGTGCCAGCAGTTACTCGATTGGGAAGGGTAGCACGGATACGCAGTATTTT. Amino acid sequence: CASSYSIGKGSTDTQYF.

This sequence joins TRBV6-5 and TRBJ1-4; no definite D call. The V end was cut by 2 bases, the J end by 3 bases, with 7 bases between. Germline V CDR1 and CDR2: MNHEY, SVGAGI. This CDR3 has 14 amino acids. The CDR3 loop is CASSYIASNEKLFF. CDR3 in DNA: TGTGCCAGCAGTTACATCGCGTCTAATGAAAAACTGTTTTTT.

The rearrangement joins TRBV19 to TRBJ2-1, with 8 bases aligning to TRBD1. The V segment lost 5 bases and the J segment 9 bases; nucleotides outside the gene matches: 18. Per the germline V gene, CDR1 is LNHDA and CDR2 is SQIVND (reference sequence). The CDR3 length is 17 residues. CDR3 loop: CASSAGTGGATRGEQFF. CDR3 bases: TGTGCCAGTAGTGCCGGGACAGGTGGAGCCACACGTGGTGAGCAGTTCTTC.

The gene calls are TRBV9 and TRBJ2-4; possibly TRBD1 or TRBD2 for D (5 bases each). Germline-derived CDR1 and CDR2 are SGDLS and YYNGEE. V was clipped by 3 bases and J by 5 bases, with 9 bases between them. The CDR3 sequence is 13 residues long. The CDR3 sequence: CASSAGTQNIQYF. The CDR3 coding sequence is TGTGCCAGCAGCGCCGGGACCCAAAACATTCAGTACTTC.

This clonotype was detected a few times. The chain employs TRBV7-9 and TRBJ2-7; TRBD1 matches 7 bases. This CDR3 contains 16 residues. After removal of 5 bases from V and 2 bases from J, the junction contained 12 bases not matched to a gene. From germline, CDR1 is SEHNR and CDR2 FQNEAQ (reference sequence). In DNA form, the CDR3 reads TGTGCCAGCAGCAATGCCGCGACAGGGATCACCTACGAGCAGTACTTC. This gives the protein CASSNAATGITYEQYF.

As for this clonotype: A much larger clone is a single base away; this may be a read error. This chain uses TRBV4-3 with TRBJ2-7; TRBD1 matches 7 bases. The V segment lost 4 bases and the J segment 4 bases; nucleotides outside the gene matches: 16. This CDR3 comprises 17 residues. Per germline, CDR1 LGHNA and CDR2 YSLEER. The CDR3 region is CASSPMKGQRKAYEQYF. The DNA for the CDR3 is TGCGCCAGCAGCCCAATGAAGGGACAGAGAAAGGCTTACGAGCAGTACTTC.

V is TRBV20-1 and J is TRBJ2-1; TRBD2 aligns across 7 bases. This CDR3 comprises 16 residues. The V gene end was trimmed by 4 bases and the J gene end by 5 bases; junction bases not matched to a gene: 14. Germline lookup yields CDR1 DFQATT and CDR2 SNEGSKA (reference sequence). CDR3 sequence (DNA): TGCAGTGCTAAAGATCGACTAGCTGACTTTAACAATGAGCAGTTCTTC. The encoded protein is CSAKDRLADFNNEQFF.

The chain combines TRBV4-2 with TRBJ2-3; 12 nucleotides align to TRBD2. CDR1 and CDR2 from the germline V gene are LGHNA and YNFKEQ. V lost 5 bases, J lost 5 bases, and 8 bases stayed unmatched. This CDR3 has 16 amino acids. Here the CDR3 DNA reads TGTGCCAGCAGCGGTTCTAGCGGGGGGGCCGTAGATACGCAGTATTTT. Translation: CASSGSSGGAVDTQYF.

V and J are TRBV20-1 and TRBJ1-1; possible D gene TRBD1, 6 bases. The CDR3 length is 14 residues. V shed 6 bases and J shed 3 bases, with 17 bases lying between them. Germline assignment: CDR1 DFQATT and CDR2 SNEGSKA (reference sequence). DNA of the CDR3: TGCAGTGCCACGCCATCTTCAGGGGACACTGAAGCTTTCTTT. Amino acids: CSATPSSGDTEAFF.

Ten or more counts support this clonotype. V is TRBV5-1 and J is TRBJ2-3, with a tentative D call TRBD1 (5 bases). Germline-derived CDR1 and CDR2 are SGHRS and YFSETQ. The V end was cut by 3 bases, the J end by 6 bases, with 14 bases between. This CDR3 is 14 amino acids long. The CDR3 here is CASSSDPGKDTQYF. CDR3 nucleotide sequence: TGCGCCAGCAGCTCGGACCCAGGGAAGGATACGCAGTATTTT.

The CDR3 DNA follows: TGCAGTGCTAGACCCATCTACAATGAGCAGTTCTTC. As protein: CSARPIYNEQFF. The rearrangement joins TRBV20-1 to TRBJ2-1; D unresolved. V lost 2 bases and J lost 3, with 5 bases in between. The CDR3 is made up of 12 amino acids. Germline V gene sequence: CDR1 DFQATT, CDR2 SNEGSKA (reference sequence).

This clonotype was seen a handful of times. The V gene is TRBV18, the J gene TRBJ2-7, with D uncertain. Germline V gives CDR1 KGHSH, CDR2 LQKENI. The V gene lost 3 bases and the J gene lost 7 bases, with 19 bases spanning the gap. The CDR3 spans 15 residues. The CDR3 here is CASSPSHVGHNEQYF. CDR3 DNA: TGTGCCAGCTCACCGTCTCATGTGGGCCACAATGAGCAGTACTTC. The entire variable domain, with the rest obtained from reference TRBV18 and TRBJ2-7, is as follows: NAGVMQNPRHLVRRRGQEARLRCSPMKGHSHVYWYRQLPEEGLKFMVYLQKENIIDESGMPKERFSAEFPKEGPSILRIQQVVRGDSAAYFCASSPSHVGHNEQYFGPGTRLTVT.

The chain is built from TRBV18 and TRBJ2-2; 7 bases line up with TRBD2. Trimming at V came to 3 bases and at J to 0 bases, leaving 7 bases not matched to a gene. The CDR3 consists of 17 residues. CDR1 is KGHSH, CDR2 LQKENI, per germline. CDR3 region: CASSPPGGYANTGELFF. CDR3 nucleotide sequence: TGTGCCAGCTCACCCCCGGGGGGATACGCGAACACCGGGGAGCTGTTTTTT.

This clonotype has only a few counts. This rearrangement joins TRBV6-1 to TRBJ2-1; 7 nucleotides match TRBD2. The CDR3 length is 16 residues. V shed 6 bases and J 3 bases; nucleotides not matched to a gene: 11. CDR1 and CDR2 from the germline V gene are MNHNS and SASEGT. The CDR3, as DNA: TGTGCCAGCAGCCCCCGGGTGTTAGCGGGCTACAATGAGCAGTTCTTC. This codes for CASSPRVLAGYNEQFF.

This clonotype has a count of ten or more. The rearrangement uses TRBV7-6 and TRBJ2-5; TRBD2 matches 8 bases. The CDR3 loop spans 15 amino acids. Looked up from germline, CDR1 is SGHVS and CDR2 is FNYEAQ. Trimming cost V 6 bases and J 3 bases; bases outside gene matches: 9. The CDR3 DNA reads TGTGCCAGCAGTTCCCCGGGGGGGCGCAAAGAGACCCAGTACTTC. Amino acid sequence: CASSSPGGRKETQYF.

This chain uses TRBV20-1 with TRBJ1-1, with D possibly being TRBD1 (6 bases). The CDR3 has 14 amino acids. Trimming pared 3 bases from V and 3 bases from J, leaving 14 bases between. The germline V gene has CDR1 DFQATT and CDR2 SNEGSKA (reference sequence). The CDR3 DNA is TGCAGTGCTAGGAGACAGGAAGGAGACACTGAAGCTTTCTTT. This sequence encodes CSARRQEGDTEAFF.

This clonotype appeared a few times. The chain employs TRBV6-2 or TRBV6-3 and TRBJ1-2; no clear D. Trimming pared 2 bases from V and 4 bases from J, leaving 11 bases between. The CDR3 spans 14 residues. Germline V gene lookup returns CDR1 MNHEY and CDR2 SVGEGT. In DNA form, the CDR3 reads TGTGCCAGCAGTTACGTCTCTACAAGCTATGGCTACACCTTC. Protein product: CASSYVSTSYGYTF.